This is a list of T cell receptor beta chains from one sample in a study of early T cells in non-severe SARS-CoV-2 infection. MiXCR, applied by TCRdb to the 5' RACE reads, yields one record per CDR3 protein. Here the sample spans tens of thousands of distinct CDR3 sequences, 14% to 15% being singletons. Sequenced material: whole blood. These receptors were taken from an adult who was a healthcare worker with PCR-confirmed SARS-CoV-2 infection or an uninfected control (not recorded which). Each CDR3 is given with its conserved first and last residue. D genes are given only for firm matches. Not all rows give a size; the values are once, few, many and, for expanded clones, a class.

j_call d_call clone_size v_call cdr3_aa
TRBJ1-5 NA many TRBV6-5 CASSYSTGLNQPQHF
TRBJ2-2 NA few TRBV5-6 CASSPGAGAELFF
TRBJ2-3 NA NA TRBV7-6 CASSLAGGVDTQYF
TRBJ1-6 NA NA TRBV5-5 CASRRQSNYNSPLHF
TRBJ1-4 NA few TRBV29-1 CSVGSRGGREKLFF
TRBJ2-3 NA few TRBV24-1 CATGENTWSTDTQYF
TRBJ1-5 NA many TRBV2 CASNVQGKDQPQHF
TRBJ2-1 TRBD1 NA TRBV29-1 CSAVPLSGDRGYNEQFF
TRBJ2-2 NA few TRBV7-3 CASTPGLNTGELFF
TRBJ2-2 NA NA TRBV7-8 CASSRREIPSAGELFF
TRBJ2-3 TRBD2 NA TRBV6-5 CASSRLPSGGDVMTDTQYF
TRBJ2-1 NA few TRBV15 CATSRDRNNEQFF
TRBJ1-2 NA NA TRBV6-6 CASSYEGQVWGYTF
TRBJ2-3 NA NA TRBV18 CASSGQGGSTDTQYF
TRBJ1-2 NA many TRBV12-3/TRBV12-4 CASSSEGNYGYTF
TRBJ1-4 NA few TRBV7-9 CASRDTNEKLFF
TRBJ2-2 NA many TRBV2 CASSERRLVATGELFF
TRBJ1-5 NA few TRBV5-8 CASSLPRERNQPQHF
TRBJ2-2 TRBD1 few TRBV10-3 CAISGQGARAGELFF
TRBJ2-3 NA few TRBV20-1 CSASRGTDTQYF
TRBJ1-5 NA many TRBV20-1 CSARDLGRGEGQPQHF
TRBJ2-6 TRBD1 few TRBV19 CASSVDRGLGANVLTF
TRBJ1-5 NA few TRBV19 CASKFGNQPQHF
TRBJ1-1 NA NA TRBV30 CAWTGVNTEAFF